These 22 T cell receptor beta chains were sequenced from one sample in a study of cytomegalovirus exposure and HLA in healthy donors. Primers: 60 Vbeta forward and 13 Jbeta reverse. Only in-frame clones appear in the TCRdb table, and some are missing; sequencing was by immunoSEQ multiplex PCR. Of about 64,000 clones listed, around 82% are singletons. Specimen: PBMCs. All receptors derive from a man between 18 and 29 years old in good health and CMV-seropositive.

This clone has only one observation. CDR3 region: CASSPLGAGGQETQYF. The CDR3 DNA sequence: TGTGCCAGCAGCCCCCTGGGGGCGGGGGGCCAAGAGACCCAGTACTTC. The gene calls are TRBV7-9 and TRBJ2-5; 8 positions match TRBD2. Germline CDR1 SEHNR, CDR2 FQNEAQ (reference sequence). CDR3 length equals 16 residues. The J segment lost 1 base and the V segment lost 5 bases, leaving 9 bases of the junction unmatched.

The table lists this clone with a few counts. The chain links TRBV29-1 to TRBJ1-2, with 10 bases aligning to TRBD1. This CDR3 comprises 12 residues. Per germline, CDR1 SQVTM and CDR2 ANQGSEA. The CDR3 is CGTGVGGYGYTF. CDR3 DNA sequence: TGCGGGACAGGGGTCGGCGGCTATGGCTACACCTTC.

V and J are TRBV27 and TRBJ1-2; D is undetermined. Germline loops: CDR1 MNHEY, CDR2 SMNVEV (reference sequence). Trimming shortened V by 5 bases and J by 4 bases, and 11 bases separated the two germline ends. This CDR3 comprises 13 residues. CDR3 sequence (DNA): TGTGCCAGCAGTCCCAATTCAGGCTATGGCTACACCTTC. This translates into CASSPNSGYGYTF.

The rearrangement uses TRBV6-1 and TRBJ1-5; D is unclear. The CDR3 loop spans 14 amino acids. V was cut by 7 bases and J by 2 bases, with 12 bases left in between. CDR1 MNHNS and CDR2 SASEGT come from the germline V gene. The CDR3 loop is CASKSTSGNQPQHF. The CDR3 nucleotides read TGTGCCAGCAAGAGTACCAGCGGCAATCAGCCCCAGCATTTT.

The chain recombines TRBV7-9 with TRBJ1-1; a weak D match, TRBD1 (5 bases). Trimming removed 5 bases from V and 11 bases from J, with 21 bases in between. Germline values: CDR1 SEHNR, CDR2 FQNEAQ (reference sequence). The CDR3 is 14 amino acids. CDR3 sequence (DNA): TGTGCCAGCAGCGGGGACGGTGAGACTAGGAAGGCTTTCTTT. It is translated as CASSGDGETRKAFF.

V gene TRBV28 combines with J gene TRBJ1-2; TRBD1 is a possible D gene (6 bases). The CDR3 spans 16 residues. Germline-derived CDR1 and CDR2 are MDHEN and SYDVKM. Trimming removed 5 bases from V and 6 bases from J, with 22 bases in between. The CDR3 here is CASSTSPQGKRHGYTF. The CDR3 DNA follows: TGTGCCAGCAGTACCTCCCCACAGGGCAAGAGGCATGGCTACACCTTC.

The J gene is TRBJ2-3, the V gene TRBV25-1; D is possibly TRBD2 (6 bases). Trimming cost V 8 bases and J 2 bases, with 11 bases left between them. The germline gives CDR1 MGHDK, CDR2 SYGVNS. The CDR3 is made up of 13 amino acids. The CDR3 DNA is TGTGCCAGCTCGGAGGGGTACACAGATACGCAGTATTTT. It yields the protein CASSEGYTDTQYF.

This clone has more than one count but fewer than ten. J is TRBJ2-7 and V is TRBV6-5; possibly TRBD2 for D (5 bases). Trimming took off 6 bases at V and 0 bases at J, with 12 bases between the two ends. The CDR3 sequence is 14 residues long. The germline V gene encodes CDR1 MNHEY and CDR2 SVGAGI. The CDR3 loop is CASRLEVGSYEQYF. Here the CDR3 DNA reads TGTGCCAGCAGATTGGAGGTTGGCTCCTACGAGCAGTACTTC.

This chain connects TRBV7-6 to TRBJ1-5; 8 bases are shared with TRBD1. CDR1 is SGHVS, CDR2 FNYEAQ, per germline. The V and J ends lost 4 bases and 3 bases, in that order; junction bases with no gene match: 8. The CDR3 length is 16 residues. For the CDR3, the DNA is TGTGCCAGCAGCTCCCACCAGGGGGCCGACAATCAGCCCCAGCATTTT. Its translation: CASSSHQGADNQPQHF.

This chain connects TRBV5-1 to TRBJ2-1, with TRBD1 matching over 7 bases. Germline CDR1 reads SGHRS; CDR2 reads YFSETQ. The V segment lost 4 bases and the J segment 3 bases; nucleotides outside the gene matches: 4. The CDR3 length is 14 residues. The CDR3 region is CASSEAGGYNEQFF. As DNA, the CDR3 is TGCGCCAGCAGCGAAGCAGGGGGCTACAATGAGCAGTTCTTC.

The V call is TRBV25-1, the J call TRBJ1-1; D is undetermined. V was pared by 1 base and J by 6 bases, with 18 bases between. This CDR3 comprises 16 residues. Germline CDR1 and CDR2: MGHDK and SYGVNS. The CDR3 here is CASSEFGPAGRAEAFF. The CDR3 DNA is TGTGCCAGCAGTGAATTCGGACCCGCGGGTCGGGCTGAAGCTTTCTTT.

V is TRBV29-1 and J is TRBJ2-3, with 8 bases aligning to TRBD2. The CDR3 loop spans 14 amino acids. Germline lookup yields CDR1 SQVTM and CDR2 ANQGSEA. J lost 3 bases, V lost 8 bases, and 10 bases had no gene match. CDR3 sequence: CSIPGLVRTDTQYF. As DNA, the CDR3 is TGCAGCATACCGGGACTAGTGAGAACAGATACGCAGTATTTT.

The V and J genes are TRBV11-2 and TRBJ2-2; tentatively, D is TRBD1 (5 bases). Trimming left V 7 bases short and J 1 base short, with 10 bases between. Per germline, CDR1 SGHAT and CDR2 FQNNGV. The CDR3 spans 14 residues. The CDR3 DNA sequence: TGTGCCAGCACGAATCAGGGGAACACCGGGGAGCTGTTTTTT. Amino acids: CASTNQGNTGELFF.

The gene calls are TRBV30 and TRBJ2-3, with 8 bases aligning to TRBD2. CDR3 size: 14 residues. Germline V gives CDR1 GTSNPN, CDR2 SVGIG (reference sequence). V trimming: 3 bases; J trimming: 6 bases; junction bases outside the gene matches: 8. CDR3 in DNA: TGTGCCTGGAGGTCAGCGGGGGCTGGGGATACGCAGTATTTT. Translating it yields CAWRSAGAGDTQYF.

The chain recombines TRBV9 with TRBJ1-1; maybe TRBD1 (6 bases). Germline lookup yields CDR1 SGDLS and CDR2 YYNGEE. Trimming removed 3 bases at V and 1 base at J, with 7 bases between. This CDR3 contains 13 residues. CDR3 sequence (DNA): TGTGCCAGCAGCGGGACAGCGAACACTGAAGCTTTCTTT. Translation gives CASSGTANTEAFF.

This rearrangement joins TRBV19 to TRBJ2-2, with a tentative D call TRBD2 (6 bases). Between the trimmed V and J ends, which lost 3 bases and 8 bases, there was a span of 10 bases. In germline, CDR1 is LNHDA, CDR2 SQIVND (reference sequence). The CDR3 runs to 13 residues. CDR3 in amino acids: CASSIQGLGELFF. In nucleotides, the CDR3 is TGTGCCAGTAGTATCCAGGGACTGGGGGAGCTGTTTTTT.

This clone came up once. V and J are TRBV6-1 and TRBJ1-2; 9 bases map to TRBD1. After removal of 3 bases from V and 6 bases from J, the junction contained 2 bases not matched to a gene. The germline V gene has CDR1 MNHNS and CDR2 SASEGT. This CDR3 has 13 residues. The CDR3, as DNA: TGTGCCAGCAGTGAGGGACAGGGAGATGGCTACACCTTC. Translated: CASSEGQGDGYTF.

The chain joins TRBV9 to TRBJ1-5; 9 bases are a match to TRBD1. J was trimmed by 1 base and V by 4 bases; bases with no gene match: 3. Germline CDR1 reads SGDLS; CDR2 reads YYNGEE. CDR3 length: 15 amino acids. In DNA, the CDR3 is TGTGCCAGCAGCCCAGGACAGGGGAGCAATCAGCCCCAGCATTTT. Protein sequence: CASSPGQGSNQPQHF.

This chain uses TRBV19 with TRBJ1-1; perhaps TRBD1 as D (6 bases). The CDR3 covers 15 residues. CDR1 and CDR2 (germline): LNHDA, SQIVND (reference sequence). Trimming left V 5 bases short and J 1 base short, with 14 bases between. For the CDR3, the DNA is TGTGCCAGTAGTTTTGGACAGCACCGGAACACTGAAGCTTTCTTT. Protein sequence: CASSFGQHRNTEAFF.

V usage is TRBV9 and J usage is TRBJ2-1; TRBD1 aligns across 8 bases. Germline V gene data show CDR1 as SGDLS and CDR2 as YYNGEE. CDR3 length equals 14 residues. V shed 2 bases, J shed 7 bases, and the junction held 5 bases outside the gene matches. The CDR3 spells CASSVVTGGNEQFF. DNA for the CDR3: TGTGCCAGCAGCGTCGTAACAGGGGGAAATGAGCAGTTCTTC.

This chain joins TRBV2 and TRBJ1-3, with TRBD1 identical over 7 bases. The CDR3 length is 15 residues. Germline V CDR1 and CDR2: SNHLY, FYNNEI. V trimming: 3 bases; J trimming: 0 bases; junction bases outside the gene matches: 2. CDR3 sequence: CASSEGQYSGNTIYF. The CDR3 nucleotides are TGTGCCAGCAGTGAGGGACAGTACTCTGGAAACACCATATATTTT.

This sequence joins TRBV6-1 and TRBJ1-6, with 7 nucleotides matching TRBD1. Germline trimming cut 6 bases from V and 10 bases from J; bases unmatched to any gene: 12. The CDR3 spans 15 residues. Germline V CDR1 and CDR2: MNHNS, SASEGT. The CDR3 spells CASRGIDRVGSPLHF. As DNA, the CDR3 is TGTGCCAGCAGGGGAATAGACAGGGTCGGATCACCCCTCCACTTT.